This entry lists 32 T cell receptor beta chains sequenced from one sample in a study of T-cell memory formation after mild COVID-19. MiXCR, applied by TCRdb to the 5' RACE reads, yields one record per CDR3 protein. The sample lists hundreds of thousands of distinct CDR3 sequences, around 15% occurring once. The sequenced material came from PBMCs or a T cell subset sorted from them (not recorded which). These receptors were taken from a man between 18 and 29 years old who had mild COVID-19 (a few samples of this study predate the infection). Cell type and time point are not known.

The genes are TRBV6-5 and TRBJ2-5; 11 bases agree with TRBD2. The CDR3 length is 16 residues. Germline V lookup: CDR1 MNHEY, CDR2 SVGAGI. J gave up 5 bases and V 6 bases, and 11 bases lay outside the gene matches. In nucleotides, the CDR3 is TGTGCCAGCAGACCCGGGGGGACTAGCGGCGGGGAGACCCAGTACTTC. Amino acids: CASRPGGTSGGETQYF.

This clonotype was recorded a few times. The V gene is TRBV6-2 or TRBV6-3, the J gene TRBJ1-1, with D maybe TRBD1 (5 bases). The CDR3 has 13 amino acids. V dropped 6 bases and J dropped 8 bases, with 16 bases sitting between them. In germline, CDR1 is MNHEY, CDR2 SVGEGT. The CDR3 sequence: CASRASSGPEAFF. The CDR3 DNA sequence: TGTGCCAGCAGAGCATCGTCGGGGCCCGAAGCTTTCTTT.

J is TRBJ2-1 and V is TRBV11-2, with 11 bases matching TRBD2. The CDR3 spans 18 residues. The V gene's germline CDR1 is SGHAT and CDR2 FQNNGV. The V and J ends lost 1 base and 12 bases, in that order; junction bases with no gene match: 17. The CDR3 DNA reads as TGTGCCAGCAGCTTAGCCGTTACTAGCGGGAGTACAATGAGGGGGCAGTTCTTC. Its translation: CASSLAVTSGSTMRGQFF.

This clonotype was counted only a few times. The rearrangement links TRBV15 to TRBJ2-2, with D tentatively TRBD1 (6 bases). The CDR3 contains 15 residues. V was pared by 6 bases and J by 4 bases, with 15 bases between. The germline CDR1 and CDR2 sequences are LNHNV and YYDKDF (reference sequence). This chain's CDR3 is CATRSTGRGTGELFF. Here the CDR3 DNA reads TGTGCCACCAGAAGCACAGGGAGAGGCACCGGGGAGCTGTTTTTT.

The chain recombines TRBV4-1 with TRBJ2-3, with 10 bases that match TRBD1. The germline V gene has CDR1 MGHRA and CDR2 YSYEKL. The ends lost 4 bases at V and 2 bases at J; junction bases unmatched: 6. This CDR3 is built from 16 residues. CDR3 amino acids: CASSLRQGADTDTQYF. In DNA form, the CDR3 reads TGCGCCAGCAGCCTTCGACAGGGGGCCGACACAGATACGCAGTATTTT.

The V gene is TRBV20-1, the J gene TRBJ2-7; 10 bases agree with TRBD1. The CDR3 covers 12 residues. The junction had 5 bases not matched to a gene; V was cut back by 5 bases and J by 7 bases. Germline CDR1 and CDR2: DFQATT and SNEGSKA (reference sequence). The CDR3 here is CSAWDRGEEQYF. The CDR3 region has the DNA TGCAGTGCTTGGGACAGGGGTGAAGAGCAGTACTTC.

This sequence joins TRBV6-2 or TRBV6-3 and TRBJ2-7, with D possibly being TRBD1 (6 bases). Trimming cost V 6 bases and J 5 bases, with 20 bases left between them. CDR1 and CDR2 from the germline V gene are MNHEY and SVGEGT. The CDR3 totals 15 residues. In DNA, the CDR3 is TGTGCCAGCAGAAATGTCCAGGGGATGGGCGACGAGCAGTACTTC. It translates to CASRNVQGMGDEQYF.

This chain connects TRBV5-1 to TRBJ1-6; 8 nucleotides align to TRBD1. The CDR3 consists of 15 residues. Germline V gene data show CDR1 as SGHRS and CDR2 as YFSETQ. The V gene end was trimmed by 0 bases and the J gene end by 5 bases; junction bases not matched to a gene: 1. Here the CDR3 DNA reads TGCGCCAGCAGCTTGGGGGACAGGAATAATTCACCCCTCCACTTT. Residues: CASSLGDRNNSPLHF.

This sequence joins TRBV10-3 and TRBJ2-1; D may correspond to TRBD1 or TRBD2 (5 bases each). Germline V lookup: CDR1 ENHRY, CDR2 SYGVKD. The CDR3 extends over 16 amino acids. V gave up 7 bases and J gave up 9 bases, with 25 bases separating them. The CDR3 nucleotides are TGTGCCATCACCCCTTCCTCCGGGGTTCAGGGCCCTGAGCAGTTCTTC. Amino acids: CAITPSSGVQGPEQFF.

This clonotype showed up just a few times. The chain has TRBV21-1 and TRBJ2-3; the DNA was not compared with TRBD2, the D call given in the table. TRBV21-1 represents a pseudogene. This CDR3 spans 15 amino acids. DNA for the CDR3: TGTGCCAGCCCCCTGGGGACTAGCGGATCAGATACGCAGTATTTT. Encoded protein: CASPLGTSGSDTQYF.

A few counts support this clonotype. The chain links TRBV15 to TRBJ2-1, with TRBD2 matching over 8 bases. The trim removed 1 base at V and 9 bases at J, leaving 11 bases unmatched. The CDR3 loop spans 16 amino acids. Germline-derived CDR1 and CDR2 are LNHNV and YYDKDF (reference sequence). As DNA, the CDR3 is TGTGCCACCAGCAGAGGTTTAGCGGGGTCCGGTCGTGAGCAGTTCTTC. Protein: CATSRGLAGSGREQFF.

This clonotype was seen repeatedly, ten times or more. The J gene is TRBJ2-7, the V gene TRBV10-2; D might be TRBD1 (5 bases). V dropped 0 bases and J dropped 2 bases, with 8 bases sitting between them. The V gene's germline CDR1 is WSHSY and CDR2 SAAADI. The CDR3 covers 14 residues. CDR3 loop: CASSESWGPYEQYF. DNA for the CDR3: TGCGCCAGCAGTGAGTCGTGGGGCCCCTACGAGCAGTACTTC.

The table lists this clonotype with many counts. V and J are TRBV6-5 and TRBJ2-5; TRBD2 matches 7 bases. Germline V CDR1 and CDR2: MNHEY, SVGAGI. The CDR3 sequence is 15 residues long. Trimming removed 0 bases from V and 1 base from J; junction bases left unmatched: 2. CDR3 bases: TGTGCCAGCAGTTACTCGAGCGGGATCCAAGAGACCCAGTACTTC. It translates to CASSYSSGIQETQYF.

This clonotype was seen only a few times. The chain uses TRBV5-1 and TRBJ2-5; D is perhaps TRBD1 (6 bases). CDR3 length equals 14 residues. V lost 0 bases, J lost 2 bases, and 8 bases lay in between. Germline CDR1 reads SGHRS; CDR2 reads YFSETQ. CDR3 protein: CASSLAGEQETQYF. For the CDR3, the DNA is TGCGCCAGCAGCTTGGCAGGGGAACAAGAGACCCAGTACTTC.

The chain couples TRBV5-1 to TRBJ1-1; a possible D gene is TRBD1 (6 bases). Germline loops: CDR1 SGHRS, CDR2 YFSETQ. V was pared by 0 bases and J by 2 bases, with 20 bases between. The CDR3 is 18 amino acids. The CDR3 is CASSLGRGARGSNTEAFF. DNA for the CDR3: TGCGCCAGCAGCTTGGGGCGGGGGGCGCGCGGAAGTAACACTGAAGCTTTCTTT.

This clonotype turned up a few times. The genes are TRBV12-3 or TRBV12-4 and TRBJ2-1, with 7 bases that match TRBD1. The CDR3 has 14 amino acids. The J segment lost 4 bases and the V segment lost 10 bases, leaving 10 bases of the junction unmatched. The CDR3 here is CATSRDRPYNEQFF. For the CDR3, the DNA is TGTGCCACTTCCCGGGACAGACCATACAATGAGCAGTTCTTC.

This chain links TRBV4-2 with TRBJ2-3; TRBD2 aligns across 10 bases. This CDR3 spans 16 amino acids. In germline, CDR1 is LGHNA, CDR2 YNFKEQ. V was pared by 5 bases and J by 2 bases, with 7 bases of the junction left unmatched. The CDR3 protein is CASSFDLAGVTDTQYF. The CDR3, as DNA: TGTGCCAGCAGCTTCGACCTAGCGGGGGTCACAGATACGCAGTATTTT.

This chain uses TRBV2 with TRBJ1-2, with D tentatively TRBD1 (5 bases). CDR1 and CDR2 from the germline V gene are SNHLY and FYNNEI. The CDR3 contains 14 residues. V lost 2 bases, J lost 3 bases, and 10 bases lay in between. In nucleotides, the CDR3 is TGTGCCAGCAGTGAATCCGGCAGGGACTATGGCTACACCTTC. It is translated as CASSESGRDYGYTF.

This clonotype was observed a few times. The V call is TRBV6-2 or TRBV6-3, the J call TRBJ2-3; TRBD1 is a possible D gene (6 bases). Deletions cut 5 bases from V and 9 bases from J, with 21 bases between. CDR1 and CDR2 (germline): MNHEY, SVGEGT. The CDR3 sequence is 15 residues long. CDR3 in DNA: TGTGCCAGCAGTCGTAGGGACACCCATTTCGGAACGCAGTATTTT. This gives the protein CASSRRDTHFGTQYF.

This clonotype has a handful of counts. CDR3 nucleotide sequence: TGTGCCAGTCCAAAAAGGGGGGCCGGCACAGATACGCAGTATTTT. This codes for CASPKRGAGTDTQYF. The chain has TRBV2 and TRBJ2-3; D tentatively reads TRBD1 or TRBD2 (6 bases each). Deletions cut 9 bases from V and 1 base from J, with 17 bases between. Germline assignment: CDR1 SNHLY and CDR2 FYNNEI. CDR3 size: 15 residues.

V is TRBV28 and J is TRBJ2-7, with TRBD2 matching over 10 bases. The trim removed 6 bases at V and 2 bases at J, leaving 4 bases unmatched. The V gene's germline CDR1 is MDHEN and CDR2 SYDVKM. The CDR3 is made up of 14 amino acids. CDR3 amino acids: CASRGLAEPYEQYV. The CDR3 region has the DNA TGTGCCAGCAGAGGACTAGCGGAACCCTACGAGCAGTACGTC.

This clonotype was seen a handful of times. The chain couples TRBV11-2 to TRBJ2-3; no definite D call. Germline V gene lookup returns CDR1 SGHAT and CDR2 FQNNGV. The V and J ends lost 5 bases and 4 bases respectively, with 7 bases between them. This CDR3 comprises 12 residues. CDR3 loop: CASSPPADTQYF. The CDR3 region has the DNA TGTGCCAGCAGCCCACCCGCAGATACGCAGTATTTT.

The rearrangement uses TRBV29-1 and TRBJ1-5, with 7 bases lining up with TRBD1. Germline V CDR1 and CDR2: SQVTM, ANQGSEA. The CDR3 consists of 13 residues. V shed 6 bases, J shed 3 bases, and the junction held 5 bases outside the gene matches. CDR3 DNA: TGCAGCGTGGGGGGACAGTTCAATCAGCCCCAGCATTTT. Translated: CSVGGQFNQPQHF.

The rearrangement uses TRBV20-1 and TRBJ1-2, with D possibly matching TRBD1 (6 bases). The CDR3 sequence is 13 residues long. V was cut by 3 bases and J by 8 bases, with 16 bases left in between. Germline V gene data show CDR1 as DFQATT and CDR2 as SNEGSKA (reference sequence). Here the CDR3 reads CSARVGRGGGYTF. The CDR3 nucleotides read TGCAGTGCTAGGGTGGGCCGCGGGGGCGGCTACACCTTC.

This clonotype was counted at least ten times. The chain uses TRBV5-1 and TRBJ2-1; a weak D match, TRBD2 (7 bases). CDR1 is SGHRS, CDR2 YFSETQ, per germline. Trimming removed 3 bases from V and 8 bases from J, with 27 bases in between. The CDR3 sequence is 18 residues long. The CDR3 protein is CASSSTFNPRGGLDEQFF. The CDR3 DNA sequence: TGCGCCAGCAGCTCCACCTTTAACCCGAGGGGGGGCTTGGATGAGCAGTTCTTC.

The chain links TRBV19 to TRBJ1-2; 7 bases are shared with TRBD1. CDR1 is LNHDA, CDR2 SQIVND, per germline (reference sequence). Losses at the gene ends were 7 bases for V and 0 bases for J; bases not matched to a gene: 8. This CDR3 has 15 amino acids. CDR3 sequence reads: CASNHPGQTNYGYTF. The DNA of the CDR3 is TGTGCCAGTAATCATCCGGGACAGACTAACTATGGCTACACCTTC.

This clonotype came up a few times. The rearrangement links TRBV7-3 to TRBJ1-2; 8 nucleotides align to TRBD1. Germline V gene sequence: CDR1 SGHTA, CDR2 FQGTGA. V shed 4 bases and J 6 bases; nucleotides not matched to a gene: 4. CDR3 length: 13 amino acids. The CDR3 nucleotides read TGTGCCAGCAGCTCGGGACAGGCCGATGGCTACACCTTC. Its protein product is CASSSGQADGYTF.

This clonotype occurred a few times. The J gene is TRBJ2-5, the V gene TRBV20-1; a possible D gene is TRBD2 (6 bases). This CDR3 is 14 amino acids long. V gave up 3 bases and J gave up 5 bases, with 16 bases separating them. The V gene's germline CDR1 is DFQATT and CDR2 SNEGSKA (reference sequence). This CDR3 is CSASRSGEEETQYF. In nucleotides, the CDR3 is TGCAGTGCTAGTCGATCCGGGGAGGAGGAGACCCAGTACTTC.

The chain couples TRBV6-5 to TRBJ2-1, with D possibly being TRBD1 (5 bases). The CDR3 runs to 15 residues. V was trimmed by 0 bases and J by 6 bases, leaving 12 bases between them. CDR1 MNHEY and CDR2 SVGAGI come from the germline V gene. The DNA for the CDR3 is TGTGCCAGCAGTTACTCGACAGTGAAGGGCAATGAGCAGTTCTTC. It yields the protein CASSYSTVKGNEQFF.

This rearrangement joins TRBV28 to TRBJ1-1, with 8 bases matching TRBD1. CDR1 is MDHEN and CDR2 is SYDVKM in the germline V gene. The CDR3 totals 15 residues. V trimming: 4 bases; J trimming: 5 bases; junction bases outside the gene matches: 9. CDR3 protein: CASSYGQGRRTEAFF. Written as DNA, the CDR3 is TGTGCCAGCAGTTACGGACAGGGCAGGAGGACTGAAGCTTTCTTT.

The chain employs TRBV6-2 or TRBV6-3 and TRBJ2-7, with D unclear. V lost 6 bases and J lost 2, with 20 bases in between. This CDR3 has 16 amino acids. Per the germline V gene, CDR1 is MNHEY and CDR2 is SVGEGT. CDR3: CASSALVVAVPYEQYV. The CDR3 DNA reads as TGTGCCAGCAGCGCTTTGGTGGTGGCGGTTCCCTACGAGCAGTACGTC.

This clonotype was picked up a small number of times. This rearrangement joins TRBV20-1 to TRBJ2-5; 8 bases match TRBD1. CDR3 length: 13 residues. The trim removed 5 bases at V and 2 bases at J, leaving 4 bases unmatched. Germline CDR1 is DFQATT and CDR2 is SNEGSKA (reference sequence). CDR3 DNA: TGCAGTGCTCAAAGGGACAGGCAAGAGACCCAGTACTTC. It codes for CSAQRDRQETQYF.